This TCR beta chain derives from a study of blood T cell repertoires in COVID-19. Study-level information: Samples representing acute and convalescent COVID-19 were sourced from the United States, Italy and Spain.

The CDR3 is 16 residues long. Germline V gene data show CDR1 as SGDLS and CDR2 as YYNGEE. The V segment lost 3 bases and the J segment 3 bases; nucleotides outside the gene matches: 9. Some clones are missing from TCRdb's copy, which holds only in-frame ones; the method was immunoSEQ multiplex PCR. Altogether 300,000 to 450,000 clones are present, approximately 89% being singletons, with the ten largest covering approximately 2.4%. Patients of the Seattle cohort, enrolled during active infection, were followed longitudinally. The sequencing sample was made of peripheral blood. This chain joins TRBV9 and TRBJ2-5; 9 bases fit TRBD2. This TCR was recovered from a woman in her sixties with COVID-19, enrolled during active disease. CDR3 region: CASSAGWASGEETQYF. In nucleotides, the CDR3 is TGTGCCAGCAGCGCCGGATGGGCTAGCGGGGAAGAGACCCAGTACTTC.